This T cell receptor beta chain was obtained from a study of T cell changes during pregnancy in multiple sclerosis. This clone was counted between two and nine times. From germline, CDR1 is MNHEY and CDR2 SMNVEV (reference sequence). The germline V and J ends were trimmed by 5 bases and 3 bases, with 13 bases remaining between them. This CDR3 is built from 15 residues. TCRdb's copy holds only in-frame clones and misses some; the assay was immunoSEQ multiplex PCR. The sample lists about 89,000 clones, about 94% occurring once. The source is a female donor with multiple sclerosis, enrolled in a pregnancy study. This chain joins TRBV27 and TRBJ2-2, with D perhaps matching TRBD1 (5 bases). The sample was peripheral blood, taken in the third trimester of pregnancy. CDR3 DNA sequence: TGTGCCAGCAGTCCTAGGCCACAGGACACCGGGGAGCTGTTTTTT. Translation: CASSPRPQDTGELFF.